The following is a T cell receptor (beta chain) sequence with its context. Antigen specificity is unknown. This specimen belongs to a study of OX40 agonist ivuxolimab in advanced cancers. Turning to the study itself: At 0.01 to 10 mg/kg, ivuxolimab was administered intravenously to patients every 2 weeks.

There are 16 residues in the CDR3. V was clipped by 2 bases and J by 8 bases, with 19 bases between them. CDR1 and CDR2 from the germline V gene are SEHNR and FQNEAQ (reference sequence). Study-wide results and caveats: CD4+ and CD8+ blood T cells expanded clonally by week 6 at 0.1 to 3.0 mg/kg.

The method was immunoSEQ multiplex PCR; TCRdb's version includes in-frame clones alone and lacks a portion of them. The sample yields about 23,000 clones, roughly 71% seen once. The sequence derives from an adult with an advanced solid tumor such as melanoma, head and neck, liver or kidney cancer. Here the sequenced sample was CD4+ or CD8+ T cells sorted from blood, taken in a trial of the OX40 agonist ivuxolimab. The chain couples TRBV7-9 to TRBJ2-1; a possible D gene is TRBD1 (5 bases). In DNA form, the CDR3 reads TGTGCCAGCAGCTTAAATTTGGACATCGGCGGCTATGAGCAGTTCTTC. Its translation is CASSLNLDIGGYEQFF.